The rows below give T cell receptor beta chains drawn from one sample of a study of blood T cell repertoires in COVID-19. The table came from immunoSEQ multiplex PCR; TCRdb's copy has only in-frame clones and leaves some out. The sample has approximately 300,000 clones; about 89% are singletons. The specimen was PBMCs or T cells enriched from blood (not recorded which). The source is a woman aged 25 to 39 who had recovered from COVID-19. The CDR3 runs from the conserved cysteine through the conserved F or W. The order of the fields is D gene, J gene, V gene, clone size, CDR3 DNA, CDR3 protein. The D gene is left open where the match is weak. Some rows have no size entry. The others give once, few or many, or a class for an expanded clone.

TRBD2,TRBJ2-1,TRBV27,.,TGTGCCAGCAGTTCCCTCCCTAGCGGGGGATACAATGAGCAGTTCTTC,CASSSLPSGGYNEQFF
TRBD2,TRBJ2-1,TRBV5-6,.,TGTGCCAGCAGCTTGGGGACTAGCATTCGGTACAATGAGCAGTTCTTC,CASSLGTSIRYNEQFF
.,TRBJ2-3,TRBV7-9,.,TGTGCCAGCAGCCAGTACACCCGCACAGATACGCAGTATTTT,CASSQYTRTDTQYF
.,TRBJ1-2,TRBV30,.,TGTGCCTGGAAGGGGCAGGGAACTAACTATGGCTACACCTTC,CAWKGQGTNYGYTF
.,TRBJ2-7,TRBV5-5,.,TGTGCCAGCAGCGTCGCAGGGCGCGAGCAGTACTTC,CASSVAGREQYF
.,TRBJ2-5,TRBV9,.,TGTGCCAGCAGCGTGCGAGCGGGTAAAGAGACCCAGTACTTC,CASSVRAGKETQYF
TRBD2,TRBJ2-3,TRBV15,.,TGTGCCACCAGCAGTGCTAGCGGGGGGGCCTCTGACGATACGCAGTATTTT,CATSSASGGASDDTQYF
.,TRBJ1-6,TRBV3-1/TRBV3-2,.,TGTGCCAGCAGCGCCGAACTACAGGGAGGGGATTCACCCCTCCACTTT,CASSAELQGGDSPLHF
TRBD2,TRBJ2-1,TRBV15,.,TGTGCCACCAGCTTAGAGAGGGAGGGGCTAGCGGGCTACAATGAGCAGTTCTTC,CATSLEREGLAGYNEQFF
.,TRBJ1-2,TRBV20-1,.,TGCAGTGCTAGTCCGGGGGTGAGGGGCTACACCTTC,CSASPGVRGYTF
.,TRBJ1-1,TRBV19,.,TGTGCCAGTACGAAACAGGGCCTGAACACTGAAGCTTTCTTT,CASTKQGLNTEAFF
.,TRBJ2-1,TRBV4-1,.,TGCGCCAGCAGCCAAGATCTGGGATCGGAGGGGTACAATGAGCAGTTCTTC,CASSQDLGSEGYNEQFF
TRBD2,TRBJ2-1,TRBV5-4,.,TGTGCCAGCGGGGACTTGACTAGCGGAAGCTACAATGAGCAGTTCTTC,CASGDLTSGSYNEQFF
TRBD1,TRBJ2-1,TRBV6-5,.,TGTGCCAGCATAAGTCGACAGGGAGATTACAATGAGCAGTTCTTC,CASISRQGDYNEQFF
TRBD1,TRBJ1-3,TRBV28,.,TGTGCCAGCAGTTTCCCCCGGGACAGGGGGTCCGGAAACACCATATATTTT,CASSFPRDRGSGNTIYF
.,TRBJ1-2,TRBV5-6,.,TGTGCCAGCAGCTTGAGACAGGCCAGCTATGGCTACACCTTC,CASSLRQASYGYTF
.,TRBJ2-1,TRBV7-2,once,TGTGCCAGCAGCTCGTTACTAGTCGAGCAGTTCTTC,CASSSLLVEQFF
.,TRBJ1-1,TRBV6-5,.,TGTGCCAGCAGACCGACAGGACCTGGTACTGAAGCTTTCTTT,CASRPTGPGTEAFF
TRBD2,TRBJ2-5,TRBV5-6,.,TGTGCCAGCAGCCTGGACCCGACTAGCGGTCACCAAGAGACCCAGTACTTC,CASSLDPTSGHQETQYF
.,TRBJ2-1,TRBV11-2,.,TGTGCCAGCAGCTTAAGTAGTTACTCCTACAATGAGCAGTTCTTC,CASSLSSYSYNEQFF
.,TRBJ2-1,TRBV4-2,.,TGTGCCAGCAGCCAAGCGATAGATACCTACAATGAGCAGTTCTTC,CASSQAIDTYNEQFF
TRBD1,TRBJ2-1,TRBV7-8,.,TGTGCCAGCAGCTTATTGACAGGGGGCGGTGAGCAGTTCTTC,CASSLLTGGGEQFF